These T cell receptor beta chains were read from a single sample in a study of T cells in Graves' hyperthyroidism and ophthalmopathy. TCRdb redid the calling of the multiplex PCR reads with MiXCR, one entry per CDR3 protein. Of about 400,000 distinct CDR3 sequences listed, 20% to 25% are singletons. Material: blood. The source of these receptors is a man aged 50-59 years with Graves' hyperthyroidism. The CDR3 runs from the conserved cysteine through the conserved F or W. D genes are given only for firm matches. The listing skips clone size in some rows; elsewhere it reads once, few, many or a size class.

DNA	CDR3	J	size	V	D
TGTGCCAGCAGCTTAGGGATCGGGGGGTTCAATGAGCAGTTCTTC	CASSLGIGGFNEQFF	TRBJ2-1	-	TRBV7-9	TRBD2
TGCAGTGCTAGTGGGCCAGGGGGGCAGTTCTTC	CSASGPGGQFF	TRBJ2-1	few	TRBV20-1	TRBD1
TGTGCCAGCAGCTTAGATCTTTCCGATACGCAGTATTTT	CASSLDLSDTQYF	TRBJ2-3	few	TRBV11-3	-
TGCAGTGCTAGAGCCCCCAGGACAGGGCAAGAGACCCAGTACTTC	CSARAPRTGQETQYF	TRBJ2-5	-	TRBV20-1	TRBD1
TGTGCCAGCAGTGATGCGGGGGCGAACTATGGCTACACCTTC	CASSDAGANYGYTF	TRBJ1-2	-	TRBV2	-
TGTGCCACCACGGGCAGGGGCGGTTCGACTAATGAAAAACTGTTTTTT	CATTGRGGSTNEKLFF	TRBJ1-4	-	TRBV15	-
TGCAGCGTGACCGGGACAGGGGGCCCTGAAGCTTTCTTT	CSVTGTGGPEAFF	TRBJ1-1	-	TRBV29-1	TRBD1
TGTGCCAGCAGCCGGGGAATGGTGACAGGGGGGAATGAGCAGTTCTTC	CASSRGMVTGGNEQFF	TRBJ2-1	few	TRBV7-9	TRBD1
TGTGCCAGCAGTCCCCAGGGGGGCGGTGAAGCTTTCTTT	CASSPQGGGEAFF	TRBJ1-1	few	TRBV6-2/TRBV6-3	TRBD1
TGTGCCAGCAGCTACCTCGCGAGCGCGAACAATGAGCAGTTCTTC	CASSYLASANNEQFF	TRBJ2-1	-	TRBV11-3	-
TGTGCCAGCAGCGTAGCGGGAGATGAGCAGTACTTC	CASSVAGDEQYF	TRBJ2-7	-	TRBV9	-
TGCGCCAGCAGCTTGAGTGGGGGTATCGACGAGCAGTACTTC	CASSLSGGIDEQYF	TRBJ2-7	many	TRBV5-1	-
TGTGCCAGCAGCGAGAGAACCGGGACAGGGAATGTCGGCTACACCTTC	CASSERTGTGNVGYTF	TRBJ1-2	few	TRBV6-1	TRBD1
TGTGCCAGCAGTCCCCACCCCGGGACAGGGGTCGTCAATGAGCAGTTCTTC	CASSPHPGTGVVNEQFF	TRBJ2-1	-	TRBV27	TRBD1
TGCAGTGCTAGTGTTTCCGGGACAGGGGAGGGCTACACCTTC	CSASVSGTGEGYTF	TRBJ1-2	few	TRBV20-1	TRBD1
TGCGCCAGCAGTTGGGACTCCCTGAACACTGAAGCTTTCTTT	CASSWDSLNTEAFF	TRBJ1-1	-	TRBV5-1	-
TGCAGCGTGGTTGGCGGTTTGAACACTGAAGCTTTCTTT	CSVVGGLNTEAFF	TRBJ1-1	many	TRBV29-1	-
TGTGCCAGCAACCCGACAGGGAAGCCCACAGATACGCAGTATTTT	CASNPTGKPTDTQYF	TRBJ2-3	-	TRBV9	TRBD1
TGCGCCAGCAGCTGGAGCGGGAGCCCCTACGAGCAGTACTTC	CASSWSGSPYEQYF	TRBJ2-7	-	TRBV5-1	TRBD2
TGTGCCAGCAGCCTACAGGGGGCCTATGGCTACACCTTC	CASSLQGAYGYTF	TRBJ1-2	few	TRBV3-1	TRBD1
TGTGCCAGCAGTTTAAAGGAGGGCGACACTGAAGCTTTCTTT	CASSLKEGDTEAFF	TRBJ1-1	many	TRBV6-1	-
TGTGCCAGCAGTGAGCGGCTAGTCTACGAGCAGTACTTC	CASSERLVYEQYF	TRBJ2-7	many	TRBV2	-
TGCGCCAGCAGCTTGGACGGCTCCTACGAGCAGTACTTC	CASSLDGSYEQYF	TRBJ2-7	many	TRBV5-1	-
TGTGCCAGCAGCTTGGTCATCGGCCAGGGGGCTGTGGACACCGGGGAGCTGTTTTTT	CASSLVIGQGAVDTGELFF	TRBJ2-2	few	TRBV5-6	TRBD1
TGCGCCAGCAGAAAGTCCCTTCAAGAGACCCAGTACTTC	CASRKSLQETQYF	TRBJ2-5	many	TRBV5-1	-
TGTGCCAGCAGTTCCGGGACAGAAGAGACCCAGTACTTC	CASSSGTEETQYF	TRBJ2-5	many	TRBV9	TRBD1
TGTGCCAGTAGGAGGACAGGTCAACAAGAGACCCAGTACTTC	CASRRTGQQETQYF	TRBJ2-5	-	TRBV19	TRBD1
TGTGCCAGCAGTCGACAGGGGGCTGGAACGGGGGAGACCCAGTACTTC	CASSRQGAGTGETQYF	TRBJ2-5	many	TRBV2	TRBD1
TGTGCCAGCAATGATCCCTACGAGCAGTACTTC	CASNDPYEQYF	TRBJ2-7	once	TRBV3-1	-
TGTGCCAGCAGTAGAATTGAGGGGATGAACACTGAAGCTTTCTTT	CASSRIEGMNTEAFF	TRBJ1-1	many	TRBV27	-
TGTGCCAGCAGTTACTTAAATCAGCCCCAGCATTTT	CASSYLNQPQHF	TRBJ1-5	-	TRBV6-2/TRBV6-3	-
TGTGCCAGCAGACCCTCCCCCCGGGAAGAGACCCAGTACTTC	CASRPSPREETQYF	TRBJ2-5	few	TRBV5-4	-
TGCAGTGCTAGAGTGGCGGGAGGGCGGAATGAGCAGTTCTTC	CSARVAGGRNEQFF	TRBJ2-1	-	TRBV20-1	TRBD2
TGTGCCAGCAGTTTATCGCTAATAGCTCGGGCAGATACGCAGTATTTT	CASSLSLIARADTQYF	TRBJ2-3	-	TRBV27	-
TGTGCCAGCAGCTTGGCGGGACAGGAGACCTACGAGCAGTACTTC	CASSLAGQETYEQYF	TRBJ2-7	few	TRBV5-4	TRBD1
TGTGCCAGCAGTTTGGTGGGACAGGGTTTGACTGGGGCCAACGTCCTGACTTTC	CASSLVGQGLTGANVLTF	TRBJ2-6	many	TRBV12-3/TRBV12-4	TRBD1
TGTGCCAGCAGTCCACTCGGCCCCGAGCAGTTCTTC	CASSPLGPEQFF	TRBJ2-1	-	TRBV28	-
TGTGCCAGCAGCCAAGGACAGGGCGGTGAGACCCAGTACTTC	CASSQGQGGETQYF	TRBJ2-5	-	TRBV4-2	TRBD1
TGCAGTGCTAAGAAAGACGGGAAATCATATGAGACCCAGTACTTC	CSAKKDGKSYETQYF	TRBJ2-5	-	TRBV20-1	-
TGTGCCAGCAGCCCAAGACAGGGGTGGCTCTACGAGCAGTACTTC	CASSPRQGWLYEQYF	TRBJ2-7	many	TRBV11-2	TRBD1
TGTGCCAGCAGCTACCGAAGCGGTAACATTCAGTACTTC	CASSYRSGNIQYF	TRBJ2-4	-	TRBV5-4	-
TGTGCCAGCAGCTTATATGATGCAGTAGGTTACGAGCGGTACTTC	CASSLYDAVGYERYF	TRBJ2-7	-	TRBV7-9	-
TGTGCCAGTAGTATGTCGGCAGGGGAGAACGAGCAGTTCTTC	CASSMSAGENEQFF	TRBJ2-1	-	TRBV19	-
TGTGCCAGCAGCGTAGATCAGGGGTTGAACACTGAAGCTTTCTTT	CASSVDQGLNTEAFF	TRBJ1-1	-	TRBV9	-
TGTGCCAGCAATCCGGGACAGGGGTTTGGAGAGCAGTACTTC	CASNPGQGFGEQYF	TRBJ2-7	-	TRBV12-3/TRBV12-4	TRBD1
TGTGCCAGCAGACCGGACGGGACGGCTGCTTTCTTT	CASRPDGTAAFF	TRBJ1-1	-	TRBV6-1	-
TGTGCCAGCAGCTTAAGCTCGTGGGGGGCCGAGATGAACACTGAAGCTTTCTTT	CASSLSSWGAEMNTEAFF	TRBJ1-1	-	TRBV11-2	-
TGTGCCAGCAGTGAATCGTTAGACCAGAACACTGAAGCTTTCTTT	CASSESLDQNTEAFF	TRBJ1-1	few	TRBV25-1	-
TGTGCCAGCAACGGACTAGGTCAGCCCCAGCATTTT	CASNGLGQPQHF	TRBJ1-5	few	TRBV6-1	-
TGTGCCAGCAGCGCAAACAGGGACAATGAGCAGTTCTTC	CASSANRDNEQFF	TRBJ2-1	-	TRBV7-3	-
TGTGCCGGCAGCTTAACCAGCGGGAGCTACGAGCAGTACTTC	CAGSLTSGSYEQYF	TRBJ2-7	-	TRBV7-9	TRBD2
TGTGCCAGCAGCCGCGACAACGGCTACACCTTC	CASSRDNGYTF	TRBJ1-2	few	TRBV7-9	-